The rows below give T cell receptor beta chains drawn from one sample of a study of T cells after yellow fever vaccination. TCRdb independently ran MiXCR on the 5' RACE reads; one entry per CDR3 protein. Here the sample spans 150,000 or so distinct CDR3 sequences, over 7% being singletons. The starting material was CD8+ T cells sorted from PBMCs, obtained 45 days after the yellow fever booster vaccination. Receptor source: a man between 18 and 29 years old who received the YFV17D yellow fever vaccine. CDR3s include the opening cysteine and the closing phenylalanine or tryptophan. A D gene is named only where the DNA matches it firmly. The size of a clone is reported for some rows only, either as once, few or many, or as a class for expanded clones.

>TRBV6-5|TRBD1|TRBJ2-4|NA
TGTGCCAGCAGTTACTCGGCAGGGGGCATTCAGTACTTC
CASSYSAGGIQYF
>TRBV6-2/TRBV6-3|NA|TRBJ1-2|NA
TGTGCCAGCAGTCCAGCAGGGGCCCCAGCTAACTATGGCTACACCTTC
CASSPAGAPANYGYTF
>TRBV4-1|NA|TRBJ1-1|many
TGCGCCAGCAGCCCCCGGGAGAACACTGAAGCTTTCTTT
CASSPRENTEAFF
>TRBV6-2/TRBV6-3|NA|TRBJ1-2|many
TGTGCCACCCTAGGACCTAACTATGGCTACACCTTC
CATLGPNYGYTF
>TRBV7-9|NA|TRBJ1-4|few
TGTGCCAGCAGCTTATTGGATTCGGGACCGAGAAATGAAAAACTGTTTTTT
CASSLLDSGPRNEKLFF
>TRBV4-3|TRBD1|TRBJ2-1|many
TGCGCCAGCAGCCCCGATCGAGACAGGGTCCTCGTTCGGGTTTACAATGAGCAGTTCTTC
CASSPDRDRVLVRVYNEQFF
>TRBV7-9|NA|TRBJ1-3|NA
TGTGCCAGCAGCCGTCTCCGGGACTTCCTAGGAAACACCATATATTTT
CASSRLRDFLGNTIYF
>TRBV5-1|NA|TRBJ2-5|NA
TGCGCCAGCAGCGGACCCCGGGGGGCCCAAGAGACCCAGTACTTC
CASSGPRGAQETQYF
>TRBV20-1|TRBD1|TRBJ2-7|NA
TGCAGTGCTAGGGTAACAGGGGGCGCCTCCGAGCAGTACTTC
CSARVTGGASEQYF
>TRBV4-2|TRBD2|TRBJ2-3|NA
TGTGCCAGCAGCCAAGAATGGCGGCTAGCGGCGGATACGCAGTATTTT
CASSQEWRLAADTQYF
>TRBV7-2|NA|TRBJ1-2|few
TGTGCCAGCAGCCGGAGACAGTCTACTACAGGCGGCTACACCTTC
CASSRRQSTTGGYTF
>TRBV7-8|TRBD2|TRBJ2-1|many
TGTGCCAGCAGCGCCGGGACTAGCGGGGGGAATGAGCAGTTCTTC
CASSAGTSGGNEQFF
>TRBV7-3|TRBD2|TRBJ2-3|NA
TGTGCCAGCGCGGGGGGGGGAGCTGATACGCAGTATTTT
CASAGGGADTQYF
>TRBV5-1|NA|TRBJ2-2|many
TGCGCCAGCAGCTTGGCCGGTCAGGGGAGGACCGGGGAGCTGTTTTTT
CASSLAGQGRTGELFF
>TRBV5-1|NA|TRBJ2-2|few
TGCGCCAGCAGCTTGGGCCTGGGACCGTACACCGGGGAGCTGTTTTTT
CASSLGLGPYTGELFF
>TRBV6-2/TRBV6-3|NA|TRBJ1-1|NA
TGTGCCAGCAGTTCGGAAGGGACTGGGACTGAAGCTTTCTTT
CASSSEGTGTEAFF
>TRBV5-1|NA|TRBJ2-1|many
TGCGCCAGCAGCTCGCCACAGGAGAATCGTATTGAGCAGTTCTTC
CASSSPQENRIEQFF
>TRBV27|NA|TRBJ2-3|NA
TGTGCCAGCAGTTTTCCGGGACTGGATACGCAGTATTTT
CASSFPGLDTQYF
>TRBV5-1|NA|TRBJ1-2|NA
TGCGCCAGCAGCTTCCTACCCGTACTTGGCCGGGGAAACTATGGCTACACCTTC
CASSFLPVLGRGNYGYTF
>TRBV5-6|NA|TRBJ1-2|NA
TGTGCCAGCAGCAGCGGCCCTAACTATGGCTACACCTTC
CASSSGPNYGYTF
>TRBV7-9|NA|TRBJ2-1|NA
TGTGCCAGCAGCTTTTCGGGGGGCCAGAGGAATGAGCAGTTCTTC
CASSFSGGQRNEQFF
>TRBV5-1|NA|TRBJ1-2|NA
TGCGCCAGCAGCGTCGGCCGACCCGTTAACTATGGCTACACCTTC
CASSVGRPVNYGYTF
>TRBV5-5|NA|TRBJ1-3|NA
TGTGCCAGCAGCTTGGCGTATCTGAACTCTGGAAACACCATATATTTT
CASSLAYLNSGNTIYF
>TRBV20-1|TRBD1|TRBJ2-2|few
TGCAGTGCTAGAGATGGGGGACAGCCCATGACCGGGGAGCTGTTTTTT
CSARDGGQPMTGELFF
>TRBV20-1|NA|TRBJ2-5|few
TGCAGTGCCCCGACGACGGGGACACTCCAAGAGACCCAGTACTTC
CSAPTTGTLQETQYF
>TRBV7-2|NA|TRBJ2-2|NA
TGTGCCAGCGCCTGGGCCGGGGAGCTGTTTTTT
CASAWAGELFF
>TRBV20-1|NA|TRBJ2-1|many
TGCAGTGCTAGAGGGGCAGGGCACTACAATGAGCAGTTCTTC
CSARGAGHYNEQFF
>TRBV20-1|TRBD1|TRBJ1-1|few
TGCAGTGCTAGAGCCCAGGACAGGGGGGGGATCACTGAAGCTTTCTTT
CSARAQDRGGITEAFF
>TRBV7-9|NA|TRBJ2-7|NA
TGTGCCAGCAGCTCCCGGGACGCCAAACGCGCCAGCTCCTACGAGCAGTACTTC
CASSSRDAKRASSYEQYF
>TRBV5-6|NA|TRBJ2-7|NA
TGTGCCAGCAGCTTCACGGACGGAGGCTACGAGCAGTACTTC
CASSFTDGGYEQYF
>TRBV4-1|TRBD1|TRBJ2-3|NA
TGCGCCAGCAGCCACCCCGGGACAGGCACAGATACGCAGTATTTT
CASSHPGTGTDTQYF
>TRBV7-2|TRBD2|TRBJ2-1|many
TGTGCCAGCCGATTGCTCAGCGGGGGGCAGGATGAGCAGTTCTTC
CASRLLSGGQDEQFF
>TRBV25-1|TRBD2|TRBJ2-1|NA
TGTGCCAGCAGTGGGCCCGGGACTAGCTTCGGTGAGCAGTTCTTC
CASSGPGTSFGEQFF